The clone carrying this T cell receptor beta chain was seen only a few times. Its antigen is not identified. The CDR3 contains 15 residues. Germline CDR1 and CDR2: SGHDT and YYEEEE. V was pared by 6 bases and J by 3 bases, with 18 bases between. These data are taken from a study of beta chain features in type 1 diabetes. General study findings and limits: Patients with Type 1 diabetes showed moderately but significantly shorter TCRB CDR3s in all four CD4+ subsets.

The authors reverse transcribed all of the isolated RNA, so sequencing captured expressed TCRB transcripts. Here immunoSEQ multiplex PCR was the method, and the copy in TCRdb shows in-frame clones only, minus some. Among about 190,000 clones listed, about 7.9% were seen once. The chain carries TRBV5-6 and TRBJ1-2; TRBD1 is a possible D gene (6 bases). The source material was central memory CD4+ T cells from blood. The sequence was obtained from a young man with type 1 diabetes. CDR3 sequence: CASIPRGGEDYGYTF. CDR3 DNA: TGTGCCAGCATCCCAAGAGGGGGGGAGGACTATGGCTACACCTTC.